The 29 T cell receptor beta chains given below trace back to one sample, sequenced in a study of CD8 T cells in Susac syndrome (dated by TCRdb to about 2019). Library construction relied on the immunoSEQ multiplex PCR assay. RNA was extracted with the RNeasy kit and roughly 0.45 to 1 ug was reverse transcribed using random hexamers. TCRdb trimmed public reads at Q25 via fastp, called clones via MiXCR and kept in-frame beta chains. Entries are consolidated by CDR3 protein sequence, retaining the most common genes and DNA. In this sample the table shows 100,000 or so distinct CDR3 sequences, roughly 91% of which occur a single time. The ten largest clones capture about 0.14% of the sample. Sequenced input: CD4+ T cells from PBMCs. The receptors here all came from a human donor in good health.

This chain joins TRBV20-1 and TRBJ2-3, with TRBD2 identical over 7 bases. V was clipped by 1 base and J by 0 bases; unmatched bases: 10. Germline CDR1 and CDR2: DFQATT and SNEGSKA (reference sequence). The CDR3 covers 17 residues. This CDR3 reads CSARAPGGGSSTDTQYF. CDR3 bases: TGCAGTGCTAGAGCCCCGGGAGGTGGTTCTAGCACAGATACGCAGTATTTT.

The rearrangement joins TRBV5-6 to TRBJ2-4; 8 nucleotides line up with TRBD2. The trim removed 4 bases at V and 8 bases at J, leaving 11 bases unmatched. CDR1 and CDR2 from the germline V gene are SGHDT and YYEEEE. The CDR3 covers 15 residues. The DNA of the CDR3 is TGTGCCAGCAGCCGACCGGGGGGGAGCGGGCACATTCAGTACTTC. Protein: CASSRPGGSGHIQYF.

V usage is TRBV2 and J usage is TRBJ2-2, with D maybe TRBD2 (5 bases). This CDR3 is 13 amino acids long. Germline V gives CDR1 SNHLY, CDR2 FYNNEI. V was trimmed by 4 bases and J by 4 bases, leaving 7 bases between them. In nucleotides, the CDR3 is TGTGCCAGCAGTGTACGGGGCACCGGGGAGCTGTTTTTT. Its protein product is CASSVRGTGELFF.

The chain uses TRBV5-1 and TRBJ2-2, with D possibly being TRBD2 (6 bases). Germline CDR1 and CDR2: SGHRS and YFSETQ. The CDR3 loop spans 16 amino acids. Trimming stripped 4 bases from V and 4 bases from J, with 17 bases between. CDR3 bases: TGCGCCAGCAGCCCGAGCGGGCTAGGGAGCACCGGGGAGCTGTTTTTT. It codes for CASSPSGLGSTGELFF. Complete variable domain (other parts from reference TRBV5-1 and TRBJ2-2): KAGVTQTPRYLIKTRGQQVTLSCSPISGHRSVSWYQQTPGQGLQFLFEYFSETQRNKGNFPGRFSGRQFSNSRSEMNVSTLELGDSALYLCASSPSGLGSTGELFFGEGSRLTVL.

This clonotype was observed a single time. CDR3 nucleotides: TGTGCCAGCAGCATAAGGCCCGCGCAGCTCCGAAATAGCAATCAGCCCCAGCATTTT. Its protein product is CASSIRPAQLRNSNQPQHF. V gene TRBV7-2 combines with J gene TRBJ1-5; D remains unclear. Trimming took off 5 bases at V and 0 bases at J, with 23 bases between the two ends. CDR1 and CDR2 (germline): SGHTA, FQGNSA. The length of the CDR3 is 19 residues.

The rearrangement links TRBV12-3 or TRBV12-4 to TRBJ1-1; 9 bases align to TRBD1. V gave up 5 bases and J gave up 4 bases; unmatched junction bases: 8. The length of the CDR3 is 15 residues. The CDR3 DNA follows: TGTGCCAGCAGTCTGGGACAGGGCAAGGGCACTGAAGCTTTCTTT. Amino acid sequence: CASSLGQGKGTEAFF.

V is TRBV3-1 and J is TRBJ2-7; tentative D call: TRBD1 (5 bases). The germline V gene encodes CDR1 LGHDT and CDR2 YNNKEL (reference sequence). CDR3 length: 15 amino acids. V lost 3 bases and J lost 0, with 12 bases in between. For the CDR3, the DNA is TGTGCCAGCAGCCAGGGGCCGAACGACTCCTACGAGCAGTACTTC. The encoded protein is CASSQGPNDSYEQYF.

V and J are TRBV27 and TRBJ1-6; a possible D gene is TRBD1 (6 bases). CDR3 length equals 18 residues. V shed 2 bases and J shed 0 bases, with 14 bases lying between them. CDR1 and CDR2 (germline): MNHEY, SMNVEV (reference sequence). CDR3 bases: TGTGCCAGCAGTTTACCCCCTGGGGGCAGCTCCTATAATTCACCCCTCCACTTT. This sequence encodes CASSLPPGGSSYNSPLHF.

The chain is built from TRBV20-1 and TRBJ1-5, with TRBD1 matching 7 bases. The CDR3 has 14 residues. Germline V gene data show CDR1 as DFQATT and CDR2 as SNEGSKA (reference sequence). Germline trimming cut 3 bases from V and 4 bases from J; bases unmatched to any gene: 6. This CDR3 reads CSASRGVGNQPQHF. CDR3 DNA: TGCAGTGCTAGCAGGGGGGTTGGAAATCAGCCCCAGCATTTT.

The chain recombines TRBV30 with TRBJ1-3, with D maybe TRBD1 (5 bases). There are 13 residues in the CDR3. CDR1 and CDR2 from the germline V gene are GTSNPN and SVGIG (reference sequence). V was trimmed by 3 bases and J by 3 bases, leaving 9 bases between them. CDR3 bases: TGTGCCTGGAGCCCAGGGCTTGGAAACACCATATATTTT. Protein: CAWSPGLGNTIYF.

V is TRBV12-3 or TRBV12-4 and J is TRBJ1-2, with a possible D match to TRBD1 (5 bases). This CDR3 comprises 13 residues. V lost 3 bases and J lost 3, with 8 bases in between. CDR3 in DNA: TGTGCCAGCAGTTTTGGGACGGACTATGGCTACACCTTC. It is translated as CASSFGTDYGYTF.

The V gene is TRBV30, the J gene TRBJ2-1, with D perhaps TRBD2 (6 bases). V lost 3 bases and J lost 5, with 11 bases in between. Germline CDR1 and CDR2: GTSNPN and SVGIG (reference sequence). This CDR3 contains 13 residues. CDR3 residues: CAWSGSLDNEQFF. CDR3 DNA sequence: TGTGCCTGGAGCGGGAGCCTCGACAATGAGCAGTTCTTC.

The chain carries TRBV5-4 and TRBJ2-1; 12 positions match TRBD2. J was trimmed by 5 bases and V by 4 bases; bases with no gene match: 4. Germline V lookup: CDR1 SGHNT, CDR2 YYREEE (reference sequence). The CDR3 is 15 residues long. The CDR3 region has the DNA TGTGCCAGCAGCCCGACTAGCGGGAGAAACAATGAGCAGTTCTTC. It encodes CASSPTSGRNNEQFF.

V usage is TRBV19 and J usage is TRBJ2-1; 9 bases match TRBD1. The CDR3 contains 15 residues. Losses at the gene ends were 6 bases for V and 0 bases for J; bases not matched to a gene: 3. Germline V gene data show CDR1 as LNHDA and CDR2 as SQIVND (reference sequence). In DNA form, the CDR3 reads TGTGCCAGTAGAGGACAGGGGAGCTCCTACAATGAGCAGTTCTTC. This sequence encodes CASRGQGSSYNEQFF.

Only one count was recorded for this clonotype. The chain joins TRBV7-9 to TRBJ2-7, with D perhaps TRBD1 (5 bases). This CDR3 spans 15 amino acids. The V end was cut by 2 bases, the J end by 6 bases, with 17 bases between. Per the germline V gene, CDR1 is SEHNR and CDR2 is FQNEAQ (reference sequence). Written as DNA, the CDR3 is TGTGCCAGCAGCTTAATCAGTGGCAGGGTTGGCGAGCAGTACTTC. This encodes CASSLISGRVGEQYF.

The chain is built from TRBV23-1 and TRBJ1-1; possibly TRBD1 for D (6 bases). TRBV23-1 carries the ORF label, with uncertain function. Trimming stripped 8 bases from V and 0 bases from J, with 19 bases between. The CDR3 contains 16 residues. In nucleotides, the CDR3 is TGCGCCAGCCGGGGTTACGACAGGTCCCTGAACACTGAAGCTTTCTTT. Encoded protein: CASRGYDRSLNTEAFF.

This chain connects TRBV20-1 to TRBJ2-3; possible D gene TRBD2, 6 bases. The ends were cut back, 6 bases at V and 3 bases at J, with 19 bases in the middle. CDR3 length: 15 amino acids. Germline V lookup: CDR1 DFQATT, CDR2 SNEGSKA (reference sequence). CDR3 region: CSARDSNRVTDTQYF. DNA for the CDR3: TGCAGTGCCCGGGACTCCAACCGGGTAACAGATACGCAGTATTTT.

The V call is TRBV25-1, the J call TRBJ2-1; a weak D match, TRBD1 (6 bases). The V end was cut by 7 bases, the J end by 0 bases, with 10 bases between. Germline CDR1 and CDR2: MGHDK and SYGVNS. This CDR3 comprises 14 residues. As DNA, the CDR3 is TGTGCCAGCACGGGACAAGTCTCCTACAATGAGCAGTTCTTC. It translates to CASTGQVSYNEQFF.

This chain joins TRBV11-1 and TRBJ1-1, with D possibly being TRBD1 (6 bases). CDR3 size: 15 residues. Germline CDR1 reads SGHAT; CDR2 reads FQDESV (reference sequence). Deletions cut 3 bases from V and 7 bases from J, with 18 bases between. CDR3 sequence (DNA): TGTGCCAGCAGCTTCAACAGGGCGCAGCAGGGTGAAGCTTTCTTT. This translates into CASSFNRAQQGEAFF.

This chain links TRBV7-8 with TRBJ1-1; tentative D call: TRBD1 (5 bases). Germline values: CDR1 SGHVS, CDR2 FQNEAQ. Trimming removed 3 bases at V and 1 base at J, with 6 bases between. The CDR3 covers 13 residues. The CDR3 coding sequence is TGTGCCAGCAGCTTTGGGACGAACACTGAAGCTTTCTTT. Encoded protein: CASSFGTNTEAFF.

The chain employs TRBV7-3 and TRBJ2-7, with D perhaps matching TRBD2 (6 bases). CDR1 SGHTA and CDR2 FQGTGA come from the germline V gene. Trimming left V 9 bases short and J 0 bases short, with 6 bases between. The CDR3 loop spans 11 amino acids. CDR3 region: CARDYSYEQYF. CDR3 nucleotide sequence: TGTGCCAGGGACTACTCCTACGAGCAGTACTTC.

The V call is TRBV10-3, the J call TRBJ2-1; D might be TRBD2 (5 bases). Trimming cost V 4 bases and J 3 bases, with 10 bases left between them. The CDR3 spans 14 residues. Per germline, CDR1 ENHRY and CDR2 SYGVKD. The CDR3: CAISGYSGYNEQFF. DNA of the CDR3: TGTGCCATCAGTGGTTACAGCGGCTACAATGAGCAGTTCTTC.

The chain links TRBV7-2 to TRBJ1-1; D is possibly TRBD1 (5 bases). CDR1 is SGHTA, CDR2 FQGNSA, per germline. CDR3 length: 15 amino acids. V lost 6 bases and J lost 0, with 14 bases in between. CDR3: CASRPPGIMNTEAFF. Written as DNA, the CDR3 is TGTGCCAGCAGGCCCCCAGGGATCATGAACACTGAAGCTTTCTTT.

This sequence joins TRBV30 and TRBJ1-2, with TRBD1 matching over 7 bases. Trimming removed 2 bases from V and 4 bases from J; junction bases left unmatched: 13. Germline values: CDR1 GTSNPN, CDR2 SVGIG (reference sequence). This CDR3 has 16 amino acids. The CDR3 region has the DNA TGTGCCTGGAGTCGGCCTGGGATAGGGACAGTCTATGGCTACACCTTC. This sequence encodes CAWSRPGIGTVYGYTF.

This clonotype was recorded only once. This chain joins TRBV23-1 and TRBJ1-1; D perhaps matches TRBD1 (5 bases). TRBV23-1 is an ORF for which the function is uncertain. V was trimmed by 4 bases and J by 3 bases, leaving 18 bases between them. This CDR3 is 16 amino acids long. The CDR3 loop is CASSPASGTWDTEAFF. In DNA, the CDR3 is TGCGCCAGCAGTCCCGCTTCCGGGACCTGGGACACTGAAGCTTTCTTT.

The chain joins TRBV28 to TRBJ2-5, with D tentatively TRBD2 (6 bases). This CDR3 is 14 amino acids long. The ends were cut back, 10 bases at V and 4 bases at J, with 19 bases in the middle. Germline V lookup: CDR1 MDHEN, CDR2 SYDVKM. The CDR3 bases are TGTGCCACCATCGGGCGGGGACGGGGAGAGACCCAGTACTTC. It is translated as CATIGRGRGETQYF.

V and J are TRBV5-1 and TRBJ2-3; D is unclear. The length of the CDR3 is 15 residues. The germline V gene has CDR1 SGHRS and CDR2 YFSETQ. Trimming stripped 6 bases from V and 0 bases from J, with 14 bases between. CDR3 sequence (DNA): TGCGCCAGCACCGTTCACCCTGCTAGCACAGATACGCAGTATTTT. Translation gives CASTVHPASTDTQYF.

This chain joins TRBV20-1 and TRBJ2-1, with TRBD2 matching 9 bases. The junction had 8 bases not matched to a gene; V was cut back by 0 bases and J by 5 bases. Germline V gene lookup returns CDR1 DFQATT and CDR2 SNEGSKA (reference sequence). The CDR3 sequence is 16 residues long. CDR3 nucleotide sequence: TGCAGTGCTAGAGATGTTAGCGGGAGATCCCACAATGAGCAGTTCTTC. Translation gives CSARDVSGRSHNEQFF.

This clonotype was detected once. The gene calls are TRBV18 and TRBJ2-4, with a tentative D call TRBD2 (5 bases). Looked up from germline, CDR1 is KGHSH and CDR2 is LQKENI. The CDR3 has 19 amino acids. Trimming took 1 base from V and 0 from J, leaving 19 bases between them. CDR3 amino acids: CASSPRGSLIDLAKNIQYF. Written as DNA, the CDR3 is TGTGCCAGCTCACCACGAGGGTCGCTGATAGATTTAGCCAAAAACATTCAGTACTTC.